These 17 T cell receptor beta chains originate from one sample sequenced in a study of immune evolution from preneoplasia to lung adenocarcinoma. TCRdb's table, derived via immunoSEQ multiplex PCR, lists solely in-frame clones and lacks some. Of around 4,100 clones listed, 77% are singletons. The sequencing input was FFPE adjacent normal lung tissue. The receptor set was obtained from a person aged 60-80 years with lung adenocarcinoma.

This chain uses TRBV30 with TRBJ1-3; D ambiguous. Deletions cut 4 bases from V and 1 base from J, with 14 bases between. Germline values: CDR1 GTSNPN, CDR2 SVGIG (reference sequence). This CDR3 has 15 amino acids. CDR3: CAWTSLVRSGNTIYF. CDR3 nucleotides: TGTGCCTGGACCTCCCTTGTTAGGTCTGGAAACACCATATATTTT.

The rearrangement uses TRBV6-5 and TRBJ2-7, with 8 bases matching TRBD1. V dropped 7 bases and J dropped 0; count of bases not matched to a gene: 8. The CDR3 consists of 15 residues. The germline V gene encodes CDR1 MNHEY and CDR2 SVGAGI. The CDR3 spells CASKTNRGTSYEQYF. As DNA, the CDR3 is TGTGCCAGCAAAACAAACAGGGGGACCTCCTACGAGCAGTACTTC.

The V call is TRBV4-1, the J call TRBJ2-5; weak D call: TRBD2 (7 bases). The V end lost 1 base, the J end lost 5 bases, and 17 bases lay between the germline ends. Germline V gives CDR1 MGHRA, CDR2 YSYEKL. This CDR3 has 16 residues. CDR3 in amino acids: CASSQVEGGPWETQYF. The CDR3 DNA reads TGCGCCAGCAGCCAAGTGGAGGGGGGGCCCTGGGAGACCCAGTACTTC.

This clone was seen a handful of times. The chain couples TRBV2 to TRBJ2-5; 14 bases fit TRBD2. Germline trimming cut 6 bases from V and 3 bases from J; bases unmatched to any gene: 3. Germline assignment: CDR1 SNHLY and CDR2 FYNNEI. The length of the CDR3 is 15 residues. The CDR3 bases are TGTGCCAGCAGACCGACTAGCGGGGGGGAAGAGACCCAGTACTTC. It encodes CASRPTSGGEETQYF.

This clone was recorded only once. The V and J genes are TRBV2 and TRBJ1-4, with TRBD1 matching 7 bases. The CDR3 runs 15 residues. Germline values: CDR1 SNHLY, CDR2 FYNNEI. Losses at the gene ends were 4 bases for V and 5 bases for J; bases not matched to a gene: 7. CDR3 nucleotides: TGTGCCAGCAGTGTACAGGGGCCGATCAATGAAAAACTGTTTTTT. It specifies CASSVQGPINEKLFF.

The chain recombines TRBV11-1 with TRBJ1-1; 12 positions match TRBD1. Trimming at V came to 5 bases and at J to 5 bases, leaving 6 bases not matched to a gene. CDR1 and CDR2 (germline): SGHAT, FQDESV (reference sequence). CDR3 length equals 15 residues. The CDR3 nucleotides are TGTGCCAGCAGCCCGGGACAGGGGGCTAGAACTGAAGCTTTCTTT. Its protein is CASSPGQGARTEAFF.

This rearrangement joins TRBV7-9 to TRBJ2-7; D might be TRBD2 (5 bases). V lost 8 bases to trimming and J lost 4 bases, with 12 bases between them. Germline V gives CDR1 SEHNR, CDR2 FQNEAQ (reference sequence). This CDR3 region has 12 residues. CDR3 amino acids: CASQRDGYEQYF. The CDR3 DNA sequence: TGTGCCAGCCAGAGGGATGGGTACGAGCAGTACTTC.

This rearrangement joins TRBV7-6 to TRBJ2-7, with D uncertain. CDR3 length: 14 residues. V shed 0 bases and J shed 3 bases, with 9 bases lying between them. Germline V gene sequence: CDR1 SGHVS, CDR2 FNYEAQ. The CDR3 DNA is TGTGCCAGCAGCTTAGCGCGTGGCGGCTACGAGCAGTACTTC. This gives the protein CASSLARGGYEQYF.

This chain's CDR3 is CASSFDDRLGYEQYF. The CDR3 nucleotides read TGTGCCAGCAGCTTCGATGACAGGTTAGGATACGAGCAGTACTTC. The chain is built from TRBV11-3 and TRBJ2-7; weak D call: TRBD1 (6 bases). CDR1 is SGHNT and CDR2 is YENEEA in the germline V gene. The CDR3 runs 15 residues. The V end lost 3 bases, the J end lost 4 bases, and 16 bases lay between the germline ends.

The chain is built from TRBV7-9 and TRBJ1-6; unclear D gene. From germline, CDR1 is SEHNR and CDR2 FQNEAQ (reference sequence). The CDR3 sequence is 12 residues long. V was trimmed by 5 bases and J by 5 bases, leaving 4 bases between them. The CDR3 DNA reads as TGTGCCAGCAGCCCAAATAATTCACCCCTCCACTTT. It yields the protein CASSPNNSPLHF.

This clone has just a few counts. This chain connects TRBV7-8 to TRBJ1-2; tentatively, D is TRBD1 (6 bases). The CDR3 has 13 residues. V gave up 5 bases and J gave up 5 bases, with 12 bases separating them. Germline V CDR1 and CDR2: SGHVS, FQNEAQ. CDR3 protein: CASSATTGYGYTF. As DNA, the CDR3 is TGTGCCAGCAGCGCTACTACAGGGTATGGCTACACCTTC. The full variable domain, in which reference TRBV7-8 and TRBJ1-2 provide the parts outside the CDR3, is GAGVSQSPRYKVAKRGQDVALRCDPISGHVSLFWYQQALGQGPEFLTYFQNEAQLDKSGLPSDRFFAERPEGSVSTLKIQRTQQEDSAVYLCASSATTGYGYTFGSGTRLTVV.

The DNA of the CDR3 is TGCAGCGTACCTCAAGGGGCAGCGCAGTACTTC. This gives the protein CSVPQGAAQYF. The gene calls are TRBV29-1 and TRBJ2-7; tentative D call: TRBD1 (5 bases). Trimming took off 6 bases at V and 9 bases at J, with 15 bases between the two ends. The CDR3 loop spans 11 amino acids. The germline V gene encodes CDR1 SQVTM and CDR2 ANQGSEA.

This rearrangement joins TRBV30 to TRBJ1-5; D is possibly TRBD1 (5 bases). CDR1 and CDR2 from the germline V gene are GTSNPN and SVGIG (reference sequence). Trimming took off 2 bases at V and 3 bases at J, with 14 bases between the two ends. This CDR3 is built from 15 residues. The CDR3 is CAWSIRTGPNQPQHF. The CDR3 region has the DNA TGTGCCTGGAGTATTCGTACAGGTCCCAATCAGCCCCAGCATTTT.

The chain employs TRBV5-4 and TRBJ2-5; D uncertain. Trimming took 5 bases from V and 4 from J, leaving 15 bases between them. The CDR3 has 14 amino acids. The germline V gene encodes CDR1 SGHNT and CDR2 YYREEE (reference sequence). The CDR3 spells CASRLDGGSETQYF. The CDR3 DNA reads TGTGCCAGCAGGCTTGACGGCGGTTCAGAGACCCAGTACTTC. The variable domain in full, completed from reference TRBV5-4 and TRBJ2-5, reads ETGVTQSPTHLIKTRGQQVTLRCSSQSGHNTVSWYQQALGQGPQFIFQYYREEENGRGNFPPRFSGLQFPNYSSELNVNALELDDSALYLCASRLDGGSETQYFGPGTRLLVL.

CDR3 DNA: TGTGCCAGCAGCCAAGTAGGGACTAGCGGGATCGGAACCTACGAGCAGTACTTC. Its protein is CASSQVGTSGIGTYEQYF. The rearrangement joins TRBV4-2 to TRBJ2-7; 13 bases match TRBD2. CDR3 length: 18 amino acids. From germline, CDR1 is LGHNA and CDR2 YNFKEQ. V dropped 1 base and J dropped 2; count of bases not matched to a gene: 8.

The chain combines TRBV11-2 with TRBJ1-1, with D maybe TRBD1 (5 bases). This CDR3 contains 15 residues. Germline CDR1 and CDR2: SGHAT and FQNNGV. Trimming shortened V by 0 bases and J by 3 bases, and 11 bases separated the two germline ends. The DNA for the CDR3 is TGTGCCAGCAGCTTAGAACCCGGGGCTTACACTGAAGCTTTCTTT. It codes for CASSLEPGAYTEAFF.

This clone was observed a handful of times. This rearrangement joins TRBV6-5 to TRBJ1-1, with D uncertain. There are 11 residues in the CDR3. Germline V lookup: CDR1 MNHEY, CDR2 SVGAGI. The ends were cut back, 10 bases at V and 1 base at J, with 7 bases in the middle. For the CDR3, the DNA is TGTGCCACCCACAGGAACACTGAAGCTTTCTTT. This gives the protein CATHRNTEAFF.